The T cell receptor (beta chain) described here comes from a study of blood T cell repertoires in COVID-19. Trimming left V 3 bases short and J 0 bases short, with 8 bases between. The CDR3 extends over 15 amino acids. Germline-derived CDR1 and CDR2 are KGHDR and SFDVKD. Data came from immunoSEQ multiplex PCR; TCRdb stores just in-frame clones and leaves some out. The repertoire has a few hundred thousand clones, 82% of them found once; the top ten carry 5.2%. This clonotype was obtained from a woman aged 65 to 85 with COVID-19, enrolled during active disease. The genes are TRBV24-1 and TRBJ2-4; D may be TRBD1 (5 bases). The source material was peripheral blood. The CDR3: CATSDTGLAKNIQYF. The CDR3 coding sequence is TGTGCCACCAGTGATACAGGTTTAGCCAAAAACATTCAGTACTTC.